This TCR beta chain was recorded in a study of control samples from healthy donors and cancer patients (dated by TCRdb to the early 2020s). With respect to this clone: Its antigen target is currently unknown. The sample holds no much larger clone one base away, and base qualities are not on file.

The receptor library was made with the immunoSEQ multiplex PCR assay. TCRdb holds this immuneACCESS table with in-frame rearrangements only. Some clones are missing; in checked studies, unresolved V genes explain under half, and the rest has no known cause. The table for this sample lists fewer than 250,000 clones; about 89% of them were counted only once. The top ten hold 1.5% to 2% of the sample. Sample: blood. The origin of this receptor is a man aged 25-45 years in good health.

The DNA reads as follows: TGTGCCAGCAGCTTAAGTGGCGCGGGGGGGCCCAGCACAGATACGCAGTATTTT. Translation gives CASSLSGAGGPSTDTQYF. The chain was built from TRBV7-3 and TRBJ2-3; 9 nucleotides in the junction match TRBD2. From its cysteine to its phenylalanine, the CDR3 spans 18 amino acids. Just the 54-base CDR3 DNA is kept, in frame starting at base 1. V lost 1 base and J lost 0 bases, and the count of bases not matched to a germline gene is 8. CDR1 is given as SGHTA and CDR2 as FQGTGA, both from the germline V gene.